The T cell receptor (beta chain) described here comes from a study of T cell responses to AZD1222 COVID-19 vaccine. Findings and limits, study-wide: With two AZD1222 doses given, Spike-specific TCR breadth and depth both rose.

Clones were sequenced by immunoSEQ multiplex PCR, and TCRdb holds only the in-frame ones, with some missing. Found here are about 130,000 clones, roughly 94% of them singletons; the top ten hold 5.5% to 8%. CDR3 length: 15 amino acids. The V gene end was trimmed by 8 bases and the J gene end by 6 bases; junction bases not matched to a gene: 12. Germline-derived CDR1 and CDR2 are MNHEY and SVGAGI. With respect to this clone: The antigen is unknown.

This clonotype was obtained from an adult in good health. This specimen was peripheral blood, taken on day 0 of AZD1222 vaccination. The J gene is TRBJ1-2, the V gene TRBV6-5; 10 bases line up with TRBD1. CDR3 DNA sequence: TGTGCCAGCGGGGCCCGCGGGACAGGGGTTAATGGCTACACCTTC. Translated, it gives CASGARGTGVNGYTF.